This entry lists 10 T cell receptor beta chains sequenced from one sample in a study of CD8+ T cells in alopecia areata. Following RNA extraction, reverse transcription yielded cDNA that acted as the sequencing template. TCRdb keeps only in-frame clones here, not all; method: immunoSEQ multiplex PCR. The table lists about 180,000 clones, around 71% of them singletons, with 11% in the top ten. This specimen was CD8+ T cells sorted from blood, taken at week 0. These receptors all stem from a human donor with alopecia areata.

The genes are TRBV7-8 and TRBJ2-3; D ambiguous. Germline V gene sequence: CDR1 SGHVS, CDR2 FQNEAQ. V gave up 5 bases and J gave up 0 bases, with 9 bases separating them. The CDR3 length is 14 residues. Here the CDR3 DNA reads TGTGCCAGCAGCGCTCTGGGAAGCACAGATACGCAGTATTTT. Amino acids: CASSALGSTDTQYF.

V is TRBV9 and J is TRBJ2-7; the D is unclear. The CDR3 consists of 13 residues. Per germline, CDR1 SGDLS and CDR2 YYNGEE. V shed 0 bases and J shed 5 bases, with 9 bases lying between them. This CDR3 reads CASSVGRNNEQYF. Written as DNA, the CDR3 is TGTGCCAGCAGCGTAGGTCGGAACAACGAGCAGTACTTC.

This sequence joins TRBV27 and TRBJ2-7; a possible D gene is TRBD1 (5 bases). V was trimmed by 3 bases and J by 2 bases, leaving 8 bases between them. The germline CDR1 and CDR2 sequences are MNHEY and SMNVEV (reference sequence). CDR3 length: 13 amino acids. CDR3 bases: TGTGCCAGCAGTTTGGGGCAGCCCTACGAGCAGTACTTC. Residues: CASSLGQPYEQYF.

This chain uses TRBV29-1 with TRBJ2-6, with 7 bases that match TRBD1. This CDR3 comprises 16 residues. Germline trimming cut 3 bases from V and 0 bases from J; bases unmatched to any gene: 5. The germline V gene encodes CDR1 SQVTM and CDR2 ANQGSEA. CDR3 DNA: TGCAGCGTTGACGGGACAGCCAGCTCTGGGGCCAACGTCCTGACTTTC. This translates into CSVDGTASSGANVLTF.

Only a few counts were recorded for this clone. V usage is TRBV10-3 and J usage is TRBJ1-5, with a tentative D call TRBD1 (5 bases). The germline gives CDR1 ENHRY, CDR2 SYGVKD. The CDR3 covers 13 residues. Trimming removed 6 bases from V and 4 bases from J, with 10 bases in between. This CDR3 is CAIRETANQPQHF. The CDR3 nucleotides are TGTGCCATCAGGGAGACAGCTAATCAGCCCCAGCATTTT.

CDR3 region: CASSITGTGNEAFF. The CDR3 DNA reads TGTGCCAGCAGCATTACCGGGACAGGGAATGAAGCTTTCTTT. The genes are TRBV7-2 and TRBJ1-1; 9 bases are shared with TRBD1. V gave up 5 bases and J gave up 7 bases; unmatched junction bases: 8. Germline V gives CDR1 SGHTA, CDR2 FQGNSA. This CDR3 region has 14 residues. Using reference TRBV7-2 and TRBJ1-1 for the parts outside the CDR3, the full variable domain is GAGVSQSPSNKVTEKGKDVELRCDPISGHTALYWYRQSLGQGLEFLIYFQGNSAPDKSGLPSDRFSAERTGGSVSTLTIQRTQQEDSAVYLCASSITGTGNEAFFGQGTRLTVV.

This clone was seen more than once but under ten times. The chain uses TRBV29-1 and TRBJ2-2; D call uncertain. The CDR3 is 13 amino acids. V was pared by 4 bases and J by 2 bases, with 8 bases between. From germline, CDR1 is SQVTM and CDR2 ANQGSEA. In nucleotides, the CDR3 is TGCAGCGTTGGGTGGGTTAACACCGGGGAGCTGTTTTTT. This sequence encodes CSVGWVNTGELFF.

Ten or more counts support this clone. Other nucleotide sequences from this sample produce the same CDR3. The rearrangement joins TRBV19 to TRBJ1-5; D call uncertain. The CDR3 loop spans 12 amino acids. The germline CDR1 and CDR2 sequences are LNHDA and SQIVND (reference sequence). V was clipped by 2 bases and J by 6 bases, with 5 bases between them. The CDR3: CASSIPLQPQHF. Here the CDR3 DNA reads TGTGCCAGTAGTATACCCCTTCAGCCCCAGCATTTT.

The chain couples TRBV15 to TRBJ1-1, with a weak D call TRBD1 (6 bases). The CDR3 totals 14 residues. Germline lookup yields CDR1 LNHNV and CDR2 YYDKDF (reference sequence). With 3 bases removed from V and 5 bases from J, the gap between germline ends came to 13 bases. DNA of the CDR3: TGTGCCACCAGCAGGACAGGAGTGGATACTGAAGCTTTCTTT. This sequence encodes CATSRTGVDTEAFF. Full variable domain (missing parts from reference TRBV15 and TRBJ1-1): DAMVIQNPRYQVTQFGKPVTLSCSQTLNHNVMYWYQQKSSQAPKLLFHYYDKDFNNEADTPDNFQSRRPNTSFCFLDIRSPGLGDTAMYLCATSRTGVDTEAFFGQGTRLTVV.

The V gene is TRBV12-5, the J gene TRBJ1-6; TRBD1 matches at 7 bases. The CDR3 totals 13 residues. Germline assignment: CDR1 LGHNT and CDR2 FRNRAP. With 6 bases clipped from V and 12 bases from J, the junction kept 8 bases outside the gene matches. The CDR3 loop is CASGGQPDGPLHF. CDR3 DNA sequence: TGTGCTAGTGGGGGACAGCCCGACGGACCCCTCCACTTT.